The 24 T cell receptor beta chains reported below all come from one sample, sequenced in a study of read filtering for tumor transcriptome and immune sequencing. This library used 300 to 500 ng RNA and molecular barcoded adaptors spanning alpha/delta and beta/gamma chains. TCRdb called the reads again in MiXCR, with one record for every CDR3 protein. The sample shows 93,000 or so distinct CDR3 sequences, roughly a fifth of them seen only once. Sequenced input: a population of CD138-negative cells sorted from bone marrow. The receptor source for this set is a donor at least 40 years old with multiple myeloma.

The chain recombines TRBV5-1 with TRBJ1-4; the match to TRBD1 covers 8 bases. This CDR3 contains 14 residues. Germline V gene data show CDR1 as SGHRS and CDR2 as YFSETQ. Losses at the gene ends were 4 bases for V and 1 base for J; bases not matched to a gene: 0. CDR3 nucleotides: TGCGCCAGCAGCGGGACAGGAACTAATGAAAAACTGTTTTTT. It is translated as CASSGTGTNEKLFF.

This clonotype was observed many times. This rearrangement joins TRBV18 to TRBJ2-5, with 7 positions matching TRBD1. Germline trimming cut 1 base from V and 1 base from J; bases unmatched to any gene: 12. Germline V CDR1 and CDR2: KGHSH, LQKENI. This CDR3 contains 18 residues. In nucleotides, the CDR3 is TGTGCCAGCTCACCACGTTTCCTCATCAGGGGGTCCCAAGAGACCCAGTACTTC. Translated, it gives CASSPRFLIRGSQETQYF.

This clonotype was found many times. This chain links TRBV28 with TRBJ2-1, with TRBD1 as a possible D gene (5 bases). This CDR3 is 15 amino acids long. The V gene lost 5 bases and the J gene lost 0 bases, with 11 bases spanning the gap. CDR1 MDHEN and CDR2 SYDVKM come from the germline V gene. CDR3 sequence (DNA): TGTGCCAGCAGTCCAACAGGCCGCTCCTACAATGAGCAGTTCTTC. It is translated as CASSPTGRSYNEQFF.

This clonotype was seen ten or more times. The chain uses TRBV6-6 and TRBJ2-7; the match to TRBD2 covers 15 bases. This CDR3 spans 15 amino acids. Germline CDR1 is MNHNY and CDR2 is SVGAGI (reference sequence). The V segment lost 4 bases and the J segment 4 bases; nucleotides outside the gene matches: 2. Here the CDR3 DNA reads TGTGCCAGCAGTTGGACTAGCGGGGGGGCTTACGAGCAGTACTTC. As protein: CASSWTSGGAYEQYF.

Many counts were recorded for this clonotype. The chain carries TRBV5-1 and TRBJ2-3, with 8 bases identical to TRBD1. The V segment lost 2 bases and the J segment 4 bases; nucleotides outside the gene matches: 3. This CDR3 is built from 14 residues. Germline V gene lookup returns CDR1 SGHRS and CDR2 YFSETQ. The CDR3 region is CASSLQGDSDTQYF. The DNA for the CDR3 is TGCGCCAGCAGCTTACAGGGGGACTCAGATACGCAGTATTTT.

This clonotype was seen at least ten times. The V call is TRBV7-9, the J call TRBJ1-4, with 7 bases aligning to TRBD1. V dropped 6 bases and J dropped 6; count of bases not matched to a gene: 7. CDR1 SEHNR and CDR2 FQNEAQ come from the germline V gene (reference sequence). This CDR3 is 14 amino acids long. The CDR3 DNA is TGTGCCAGCAGGGAACAGGGGTTTGATGAAAAACTGTTTTTT. Protein sequence: CASREQGFDEKLFF.

In its sample, this clonotype was seen many times. V and J are TRBV6-5 and TRBJ1-1, with D unresolved. Trimming removed 6 bases from V and 7 bases from J, with 15 bases in between. In germline, CDR1 is MNHEY, CDR2 SVGAGI. The CDR3 contains 13 residues. CDR3 DNA sequence: TGTGCCAGCAGAGGTACAGCACAAGTTGAAGCTTTCTTT. Translation: CASRGTAQVEAFF.

This clonotype came up many times. The J gene is TRBJ1-5, the V gene TRBV7-2; 8 bases map to TRBD1. The germline gives CDR1 SGHTA, CDR2 FQGNSA. There are 15 residues in the CDR3. V lost 6 bases to trimming and J lost 6 bases; unmatched junction nucleotides: 10. CDR3 loop: CASSGGAGGSQPQHF. The CDR3 DNA sequence: TGTGCCAGCAGTGGTGGGGCAGGGGGCTCTCAGCCCCAGCATTTT.

This clonotype was counted a few times. This chain connects TRBV18 to TRBJ1-1; D perhaps matches TRBD1 (5 bases). The CDR3 has 15 residues. Germline assignment: CDR1 KGHSH and CDR2 LQKENI. Trimming cost V 2 bases and J 4 bases, with 14 bases left between them. The CDR3 DNA reads as TGTGCCAGCTCACCAACGAGGGGCGAGATCACTGAAGCTTTCTTT. This sequence encodes CASSPTRGEITEAFF.

This chain uses TRBV28 with TRBJ2-3, with TRBD2 matching over 12 bases. Germline values: CDR1 MDHEN, CDR2 SYDVKM. The CDR3 has 22 residues. The J segment lost 2 bases and the V segment lost 3 bases, leaving 21 bases of the junction unmatched. CDR3 DNA: TGTGCCAGCAGTTTGGGTAGGCCCGCCCGGACTAGCGGGGTTGTGATCACAGATACGCAGTATTTT. Its protein product is CASSLGRPARTSGVVITDTQYF.

This clonotype was observed a handful of times. This chain connects TRBV6-5 to TRBJ2-7; 9 bases are shared with TRBD1. Germline assignment: CDR1 MNHEY and CDR2 SVGAGI. With V trimmed by 5 bases and J by 2 bases, 1 base remained unmatched. The CDR3 has 13 amino acids. The DNA of the CDR3 is TGTGCCAGCAGTCGGACAGGGGCCTACGAGCAGTACTTC. This codes for CASSRTGAYEQYF.

The table lists this clonotype with many counts. The chain uses TRBV3-1 and TRBJ2-3; 7 bases are a match to TRBD2. CDR3 size: 16 residues. Germline CDR1 LGHDT, CDR2 YNNKEL (reference sequence). Losses at the gene ends were 5 bases for V and 2 bases for J; bases not matched to a gene: 10. DNA of the CDR3: TGTGCCAGCAGCAAACGGACTAGAGGGGACACAGATACGCAGTATTTT. Its translation: CASSKRTRGDTDTQYF.

This clonotype was observed at least ten times. V and J are TRBV7-6 and TRBJ1-2, with TRBD1 identical over 9 bases. V was clipped by 1 base and J by 4 bases; unmatched bases: 7. CDR1 and CDR2 (germline): SGHVS, FNYEAQ. The length of the CDR3 is 16 residues. The CDR3 DNA reads as TGTGCCAGCAGCTTAGACCGACAGGGGGGTTCCTATGGCTACACCTTC. Translating it yields CASSLDRQGGSYGYTF.

V usage is TRBV10-2 and J usage is TRBJ1-3, with D hard to call. This CDR3 contains 13 residues. Looked up from germline, CDR1 is WSHSY and CDR2 is SAAADI. With 4 bases removed from V and 4 bases from J, the gap between germline ends came to 8 bases. CDR3 sequence (DNA): TGCGCCAGCAGTGTTCCACAGGGAAACACCATATATTTT. Its protein product is CASSVPQGNTIYF.

This clonotype was recorded at least ten times. For the CDR3, the DNA is TGTGCCAGCAGATACAGTCGTCGAGAAGGGACCCAGTACTTC. Translating it yields CASRYSRREGTQYF. This sequence joins TRBV28 and TRBJ2-5; D is ambiguous. Trimming removed 6 bases from V and 7 bases from J, with 18 bases in between. The CDR3 has 14 residues. Looked up from germline, CDR1 is MDHEN and CDR2 is SYDVKM.

This clonotype appeared many times. This chain uses TRBV5-1 with TRBJ2-2, with TRBD2 matching over 12 bases. The CDR3 runs 16 residues. Germline lookup yields CDR1 SGHRS and CDR2 YFSETQ. With V trimmed by 4 bases and J by 6 bases, 7 bases remained unmatched. In nucleotides, the CDR3 is TGCGCCAGCAGCCCAGCGGGACTAGCGGGCCCCGGGGAGCTGTTTTTT. It is translated as CASSPAGLAGPGELFF.

Remarks on this clonotype: The conserved phenylalanine or tryptophan is not found at the CDR3 terminus, so this likely reflects a read error. Because the CDR3's place on the DNA is in doubt, the DNA is left out and the CDR3 is given as listed by TCRdb. V and J are TRBV28 and TRBJ2-7. From its first to its last residue, the CDR3 has 14 amino acids. Germline V lookup: CDR1 MDHEN, CDR2 SYDVKM. Here the CDR3 reads CASSYGDKTYEQHS.

The table lists this clonotype with many counts. This sequence joins TRBV5-5 and TRBJ2-1, with 9 nucleotides matching TRBD1. V lost 2 bases and J lost 7; bases outside the gene matches: 7. The CDR3 runs 15 residues. The germline V gene encodes CDR1 SGHKS and CDR2 YYEKEE (reference sequence). The CDR3 DNA reads as TGTGCCAGCAGCTTATATACGACAGGGGGTAATGAGCAGTTCTTC. Translation gives CASSLYTTGGNEQFF.

A remark on this clonotype: Just one base apart from a much larger clone, this may be a read error. The chain combines TRBV19 with TRBJ2-6; D is undetermined. The germline V gene encodes CDR1 LNHDA and CDR2 SQIVND (reference sequence). The CDR3 covers 14 residues. Trimming shortened V by 8 bases and J by 2 bases, and 10 bases separated the two germline ends. In DNA, the CDR3 is TGTGCCAGTCGAAGGCGCCCTGGGGCCAACGTCCTGACTTTC. This encodes CASRRRPGANVLTF.

Of note for this clonotype: The junction differs from germline at one of its ends, possibly a read error. V usage is TRBV7-3 and J usage is TRBJ2-3; 8 bases align to TRBD2. The CDR3 has 14 residues. The V gene's germline CDR1 is SGHTA and CDR2 FQGTGA. CDR3 loop: CAGSRGGAHDTQYF. DNA of the CDR3: TGTGCCGGCAGCCGGGGGGGGGCGCACGATACGCAGTATTTT.

This clonotype was counted many times. The germline gene is not matched at one end of the junction; a read error may be the cause. This chain joins TRBV7-2 and TRBJ2-5; D gene uncertain. The length of the CDR3 is 14 residues. Germline V gives CDR1 SGHTA, CDR2 FQGNSA. CDR3 protein: CASSLVLSQKTQYF. In DNA, the CDR3 is TGTGCCAGCAGCTTAGTTTTGTCCCAAAAGACCCAGTACTTC.

A remark on this clonotype: A single base separates this from a much larger clone, so it may be a read error. The J gene is TRBJ2-1, the V gene TRBV7-2; 9 bases map to TRBD2. Germline V gives CDR1 SGHTA, CDR2 FQGNSA. V shed 5 bases, J shed 5 bases, and the junction held 7 bases outside the gene matches. CDR3 length: 15 amino acids. The CDR3, as DNA: TGTGCCAGCAGCCAGTGGACTAGCGCCCACAATGAGCAGTTCTTC. This gives the protein CASSQWTSAHNEQFF.

This clonotype was found many times. V and J are TRBV28 and TRBJ2-6; the D is unclear. In germline, CDR1 is MDHEN, CDR2 SYDVKM. There are 14 residues in the CDR3. Trimming took off 2 bases at V and 5 bases at J, with 7 bases between the two ends. The CDR3 sequence is CASSLPTWANVLTF. CDR3 in DNA: TGTGCCAGCAGTTTACCCACTTGGGCCAACGTCCTGACTTTC.

The V gene is TRBV6-5, the J gene TRBJ2-1; 9 bases match TRBD1. This CDR3 spans 17 amino acids. After removal of 6 bases from V and 3 bases from J, the junction contained 12 bases not matched to a gene. CDR1 MNHEY and CDR2 SVGAGI come from the germline V gene. The CDR3 nucleotides read TGTGCCAGCAGCCTTGTTTTCCGGGACAGGGTCTACAATGAGCAGTTCTTC. Amino acid sequence: CASSLVFRDRVYNEQFF.